The 3 T cell receptor beta chains below were found in one sample sequenced in a study of blood T cell repertoires in COVID-19. TCRdb's table, derived via immunoSEQ multiplex PCR, lists solely in-frame clones and lacks some. The top ten clones hold roughly 3.5% of a sample with around 60,000 clones, approximately 85% of them seen once. Sample: peripheral blood. Source of these receptors: a man over 45 with active COVID-19.

As concerns this clone: A much larger clonotype is one base distant, so this may be a read error. This sample includes further DNA sequences coding for the same CDR3. The rearrangement links TRBV5-6 to TRBJ1-2; the D gene is possibly TRBD1 (6 bases). This CDR3 contains 15 residues. Germline loops: CDR1 SGHDT, CDR2 YYEEEE. V dropped 0 bases and J dropped 5 bases, with 14 bases sitting between them. CDR3 DNA: TGTGCCAGCAGCTTGGGGACAGCGCATTTTTATGGCTACACCTTC. Protein: CASSLGTAHFYGYTF.

J is TRBJ2-2 and V is TRBV12-3 or TRBV12-4; the match to TRBD2 covers 9 bases. The CDR3 loop spans 13 amino acids. Unmatched junction bases numbered 4, after V lost 10 bases and J lost 4 bases. The CDR3 loop reads CATERGVTGELFF. CDR3 nucleotides: TGTGCCACTGAGCGGGGGGTCACCGGGGAGCTGTTTTTT.

V and J are TRBV7-2 and TRBJ2-1, with D maybe TRBD1 (5 bases). Trimming cost V 0 bases and J 5 bases, with 8 bases left between them. CDR1 is SGHTA and CDR2 is FQGNSA in the germline V gene. The CDR3 runs to 14 residues. The CDR3 reads CASSLARENNEQFF. CDR3 coding DNA: TGTGCCAGCAGCTTAGCCAGGGAAAACAATGAGCAGTTCTTC.